Following are 3 T cell receptor beta chains from one sample sequenced in a study of early T cells in non-severe SARS-CoV-2 infection. One entry per CDR3 protein results from TCRdb running MiXCR on the 5' RACE reads. The repertoire consists of about 69,000 distinct CDR3 sequences, with roughly 10% occurring once and the leading ten covering 4.5% to 7%. The material sequenced was whole blood, taken at baseline. All receptors derive from an adult who was a healthcare worker with PCR-confirmed SARS-CoV-2 infection or an uninfected control (not recorded which).

The V and J genes are TRBV12-3 or TRBV12-4 and TRBJ2-3; D gene ambiguous. Deletions cut 5 bases from V and 0 bases from J, with 12 bases between. The CDR3 covers 15 residues. The CDR3 loop is CASSPGVVSTDTQYF. CDR3 nucleotides: TGTGCCAGCAGTCCGGGTGTCGTTAGCACAGATACGCAGTATTTT.

This clonotype has ten or more counts. V is TRBV4-1 and J is TRBJ1-3; D unclear. CDR3 size: 14 residues. In germline, CDR1 is MGHRA, CDR2 YSYEKL. V was pared by 1 base and J by 2 bases, with 6 bases between. CDR3 sequence reads: CASSQGFTGNTIYF. The DNA of the CDR3 is TGCGCCAGCAGCCAAGGGTTTACTGGAAACACCATATATTTT.

This clonotype was seen many times. V gene TRBV6-4 combines with J gene TRBJ1-1; D ambiguous. Germline loops: CDR1 MRHNA, CDR2 SNTAGT. Between the trimmed V and J ends, which lost 6 bases and 6 bases, there was a span of 14 bases. CDR3 size: 13 residues. CDR3 protein: CASRENSAAEAFF. DNA for the CDR3: TGTGCCAGCAGGGAAAATTCTGCGGCTGAAGCTTTCTTT.